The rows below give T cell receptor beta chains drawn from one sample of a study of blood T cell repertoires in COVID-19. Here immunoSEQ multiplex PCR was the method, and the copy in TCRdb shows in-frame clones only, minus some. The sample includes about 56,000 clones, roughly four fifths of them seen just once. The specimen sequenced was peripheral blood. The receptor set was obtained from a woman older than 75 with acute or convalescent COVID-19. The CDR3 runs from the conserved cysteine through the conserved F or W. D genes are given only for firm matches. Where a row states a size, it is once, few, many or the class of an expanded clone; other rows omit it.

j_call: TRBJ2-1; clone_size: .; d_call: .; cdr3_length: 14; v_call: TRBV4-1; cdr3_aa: CASSQVQRDNEQFF; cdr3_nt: TGCGCCAGCAGCCAAGTGCAGCGGGACAATGAGCAGTTCTTC
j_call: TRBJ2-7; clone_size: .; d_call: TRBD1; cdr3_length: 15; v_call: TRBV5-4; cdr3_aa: CASSMDRGRGYEQYF; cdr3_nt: TGTGCCAGCAGCATGGACAGGGGACGAGGGTACGAGCAGTACTTC
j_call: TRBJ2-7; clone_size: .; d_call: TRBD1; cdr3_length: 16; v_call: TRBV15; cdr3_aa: CATSRDRNRGFYEQYF; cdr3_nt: TGTGCCACCAGCAGAGATAGGAACAGGGGGTTTTACGAGCAGTACTTC
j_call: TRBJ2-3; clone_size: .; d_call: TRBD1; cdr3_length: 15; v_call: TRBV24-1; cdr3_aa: CATSEGQNFADTQYF; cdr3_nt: TGTGCCACCAGCGAGGGACAGAACTTCGCGGATACGCAGTATTTT
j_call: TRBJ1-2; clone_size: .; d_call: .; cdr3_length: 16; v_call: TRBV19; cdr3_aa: CASSIGGPSPNYGYTF; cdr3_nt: TGTGCCAGTAGTATAGGGGGGCCGTCCCCTAACTATGGCTACACCTTC
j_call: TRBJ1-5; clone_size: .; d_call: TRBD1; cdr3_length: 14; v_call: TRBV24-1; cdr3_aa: CATSDGTDNQPQHF; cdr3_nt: TGTGCCACCAGTGACGGGACAGACAATCAGCCCCAGCATTTT
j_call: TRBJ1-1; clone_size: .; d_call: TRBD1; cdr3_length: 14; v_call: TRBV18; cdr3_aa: CASSPKTGRLEAFF; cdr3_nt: TGTGCCAGCTCACCTAAGACAGGGAGACTTGAAGCTTTCTTT
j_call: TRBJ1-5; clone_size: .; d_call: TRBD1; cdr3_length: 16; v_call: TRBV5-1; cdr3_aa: CASSLDDGTGDQPQHF; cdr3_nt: TGCGCCAGCAGCTTGGATGACGGGACAGGGGATCAGCCCCAGCATTTT
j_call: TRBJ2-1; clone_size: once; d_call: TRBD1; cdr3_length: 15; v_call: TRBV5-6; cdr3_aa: CASSLWSGGRNEQFF; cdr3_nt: TGTGCCAGCAGCTTATGGTCAGGGGGACGCAATGAGCAGTTCTTC
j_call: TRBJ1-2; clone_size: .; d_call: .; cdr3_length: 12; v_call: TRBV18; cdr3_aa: CASSPDSYGYTF; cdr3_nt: TGTGCCAGCTCACCAGACAGCTATGGCTACACCTTC
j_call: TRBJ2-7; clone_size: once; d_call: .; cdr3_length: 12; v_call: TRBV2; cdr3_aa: CASSPQVYEQYF; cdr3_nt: TGTGCCAGCAGTCCCCAGGTCTACGAGCAGTACTTC
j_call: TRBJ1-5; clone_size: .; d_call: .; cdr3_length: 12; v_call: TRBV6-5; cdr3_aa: CASSGPNQPQHF; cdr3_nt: TGTGCCAGCTCAGGGCCAAATCAGCCCCAGCATTTT
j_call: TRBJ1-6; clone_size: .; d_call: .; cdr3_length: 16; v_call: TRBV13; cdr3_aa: CASSLGGRAYNSPLHF; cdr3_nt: TGTGCCAGCAGCCTTGGGGGGAGGGCCTATAATTCACCCCTCCACTTT
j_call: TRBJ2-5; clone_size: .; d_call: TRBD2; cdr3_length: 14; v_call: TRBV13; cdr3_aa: CASSPRTSGETQYF; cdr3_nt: TGTGCCAGCAGCCCCCGGACTAGCGGAGAGACCCAGTACTTC
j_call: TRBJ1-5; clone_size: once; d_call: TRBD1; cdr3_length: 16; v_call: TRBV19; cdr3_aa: CASNKGQGDGNQPQHF; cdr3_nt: TGTGCCAGTAATAAAGGACAGGGGGATGGCAATCAGCCCCAGCATTTT
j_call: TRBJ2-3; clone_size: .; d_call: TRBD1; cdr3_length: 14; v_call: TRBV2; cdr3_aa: CASRSTGLTDTQYF; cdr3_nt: TGTGCCAGCAGATCGACAGGGCTCACAGATACGCAGTATTTT
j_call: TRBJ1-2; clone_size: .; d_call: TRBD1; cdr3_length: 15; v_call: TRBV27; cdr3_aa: CASSNPGQGLYGYTF; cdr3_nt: TGTGCCAGCAGTAACCCGGGACAGGGGCTCTATGGCTACACCTTC
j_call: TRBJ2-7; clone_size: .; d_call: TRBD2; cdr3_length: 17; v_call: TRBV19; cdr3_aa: CASSKRLAGTENYEQYF; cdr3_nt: TGTGCCAGTAGTAAGAGACTAGCGGGAACTGAGAACTACGAGCAGTACTTC
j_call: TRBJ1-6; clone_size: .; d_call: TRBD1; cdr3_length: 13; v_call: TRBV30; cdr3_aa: CAWSKQGNSPLHF; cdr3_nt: TGTGCCTGGAGTAAACAGGGGAATTCACCCCTCCACTTT
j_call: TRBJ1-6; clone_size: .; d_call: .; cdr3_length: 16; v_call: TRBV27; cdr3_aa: CASSFLRVGNNSPLHF; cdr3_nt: TGTGCCAGCAGTTTCCTCAGGGTCGGCAATAATTCACCCCTCCACTTT
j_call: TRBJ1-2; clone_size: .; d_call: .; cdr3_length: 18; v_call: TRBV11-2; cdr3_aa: CASSPFPGRGTSNYGYTF; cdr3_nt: TGTGCCAGCAGCCCATTCCCCGGACGGGGAACCTCTAACTATGGCTACACCTTC
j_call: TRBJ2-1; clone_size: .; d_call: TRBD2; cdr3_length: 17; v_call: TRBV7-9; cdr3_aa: CASSPPRTSGRVHEQFF; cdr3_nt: TGTGCCAGCAGCCCACCCCGGACTAGCGGGAGAGTTCATGAGCAGTTCTTC
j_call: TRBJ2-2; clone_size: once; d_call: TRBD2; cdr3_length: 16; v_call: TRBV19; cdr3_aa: CASSIYRGENTGELFF; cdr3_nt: TGTGCCAGTAGTATATATCGGGGGGAGAACACCGGGGAGCTGTTTTTT
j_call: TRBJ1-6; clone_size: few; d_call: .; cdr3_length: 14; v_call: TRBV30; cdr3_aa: CAWSIQGGGSPLHF; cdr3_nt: TGTGCCTGGAGCATACAGGGCGGTGGATCACCCCTCCACTTT
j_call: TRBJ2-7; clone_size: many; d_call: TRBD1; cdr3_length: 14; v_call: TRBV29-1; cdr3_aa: CSVEVGQGAPEQYF; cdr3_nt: TGCAGCGTTGAAGTTGGGCAGGGGGCTCCCGAGCAGTACTTC
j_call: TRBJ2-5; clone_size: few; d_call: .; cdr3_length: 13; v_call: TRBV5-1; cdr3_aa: CASSLVVQETQYF; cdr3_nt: TGCGCCAGCAGCTTGGTAGTCCAAGAGACCCAGTACTTC
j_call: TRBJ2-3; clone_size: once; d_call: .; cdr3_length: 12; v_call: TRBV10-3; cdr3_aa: CAIKKGGDTQYF; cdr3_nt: TGTGCCATCAAGAAGGGGGGGGATACGCAGTATTTT
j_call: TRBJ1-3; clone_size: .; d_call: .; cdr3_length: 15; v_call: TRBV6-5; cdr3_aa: CASRSGHGSGNTIYF; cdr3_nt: TGTGCCAGTCGGTCCGGACACGGCTCTGGAAACACCATATATTTT
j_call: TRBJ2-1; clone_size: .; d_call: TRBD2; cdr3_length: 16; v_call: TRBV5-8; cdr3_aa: CASSLTSGSSYNEQFF; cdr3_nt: TGTGCCAGCAGCTTGACTAGCGGGAGCTCCTACAATGAGCAGTTCTTC